The 32 T cell receptor beta chains below were found in one sample sequenced in a study of T cells in Graves' hyperthyroidism and ophthalmopathy. Authors of the study amplified TCR beta CDR3 regions from RNA transcripts. HTBI primers were employed in a first-round RT-PCR of the TCR CDR3. TCRdb re-derived calls from the multiplex PCR reads in MiXCR, one entry per CDR3 protein. In the table there are about 580,000 distinct CDR3 sequences, approximately 15% of which are singletons. The sequenced sample consisted of blood. The receptor set was obtained from a woman in her thirties with Graves' hyperthyroidism that later progressed to Graves' ophthalmopathy.

This clonotype was seen a handful of times. The J gene is TRBJ2-2, the V gene TRBV6-5, with D possibly being TRBD1 (5 bases). V lost 0 bases, J lost 2 bases, and 10 bases lay in between. The CDR3 is 16 residues long. Germline CDR1 MNHEY, CDR2 SVGAGI. The CDR3 DNA reads as TGTGCCAGCAGTTACTCAACAGGAGATAACACCGGGGAGCTGTTTTTT. Translated, it gives CASSYSTGDNTGELFF.

This clonotype came up a few times. The genes are TRBV3-1 and TRBJ1-1; D gene ambiguous. The CDR3 consists of 15 residues. Per the germline V gene, CDR1 is LGHDT and CDR2 is YNNKEL (reference sequence). V was cut by 1 base and J by 1 base, with 10 bases left in between. The CDR3 region has the DNA TGTGCCAGCAGCCAAGTCGTTCTGCCGAACACTGAAGCTTTCTTT. This translates into CASSQVVLPNTEAFF. Supplemented by reference TRBV3-1 and TRBJ1-1, the full variable domain reads DTAVSQTPKYLVTQMGNDKSIKCEQNLGHDTMYWYKQDSKKFLKIMFSYNNKELIINETVPNRFSPKSPDKAHLNLHINSLELGDSAVYFCASSQVVLPNTEAFFGQGTRLTVV.

The V and J genes are TRBV30 and TRBJ2-3; 8 bases line up with TRBD2. From germline, CDR1 is GTSNPN and CDR2 SVGIG (reference sequence). The CDR3 has 13 amino acids. Germline trimming cut 4 bases from V and 5 bases from J; bases unmatched to any gene: 5. The CDR3 protein is CAWNSGSIDTQYF. Here the CDR3 DNA reads TGTGCCTGGAACAGCGGGAGTATAGATACGCAGTATTTT. Drawing the rest from reference TRBV30 and TRBJ2-3, the complete variable domain is SQTIHQWPATLVQPVGSPLSLECTVEGTSNPNLYWYRQAAGRGLQLLFYSVGIGQISSEVPQNLSASRPQDRQFILSSKKLLLSDSGFYLCAWNSGSIDTQYFGPGTRLTVL.

In this sample, this clonotype turned up many times. The V call is TRBV3-1, the J call TRBJ1-5; 8 bases align to TRBD1. Trimming took 5 bases from V and 2 from J; bases not matched to a gene: 5. The length of the CDR3 is 15 residues. The germline V gene encodes CDR1 LGHDT and CDR2 YNNKEL (reference sequence). CDR3: CASSTSDRGNQPQHF. The DNA for the CDR3 is TGTGCCAGCAGCACTTCGGACAGGGGCAATCAGCCCCAGCATTTT.

This clonotype came up many times. The rearrangement joins TRBV3-1 to TRBJ2-3, with D tentatively TRBD2 (8 bases). The V end was cut by 1 base, the J end by 2 bases, with 16 bases between. Germline CDR1 is LGHDT and CDR2 is YNNKEL (reference sequence). This CDR3 is 17 amino acids long. The CDR3 loop reads CASSQVGGDSFTDTQYF. The CDR3, as DNA: TGTGCCAGCAGCCAAGTCGGGGGGGACAGTTTCACAGATACGCAGTATTTT.

The table lists this clonotype with many counts. V is TRBV5-4 and J is TRBJ2-3; no reliable D call. The CDR3 totals 14 residues. CDR1 is SGHNT, CDR2 YYREEE, per germline (reference sequence). Deletions cut 4 bases from V and 2 bases from J, with 11 bases between. This CDR3 reads CASSLDRPTDTQYF. CDR3 sequence (DNA): TGTGCCAGCAGCCTCGACCGTCCCACAGATACGCAGTATTTT.

The CDR3 spells CASTSPNQETQYF. The CDR3 DNA sequence: TGTGCCAGCACCAGCCCTAACCAAGAGACCCAGTACTTC. This rearrangement joins TRBV25-1 to TRBJ2-5; D uncertain. Germline lookup yields CDR1 MGHDK and CDR2 SYGVNS. This CDR3 is built from 13 residues. The V end lost 7 bases, the J end lost 0 bases, and 9 bases lay between the germline ends.

This clonotype was counted at least ten times. In DNA form, the CDR3 reads TGTGCCAGCAAGACAGGAGGTACTGAAGCTTTCTTT. Its translation: CASKTGGTEAFF. The V call is TRBV3-1, the J call TRBJ1-1, with TRBD1 as a possible D gene (6 bases). Germline loops: CDR1 LGHDT, CDR2 YNNKEL (reference sequence). The length of the CDR3 is 12 residues. Trimming removed 7 bases at V and 5 bases at J, with 11 bases between.

With regard to this clonotype: At one of its ends the junction is not consistent with the germline gene, which may arise from a read error. J is TRBJ2-5 and V is TRBV6-1; 8 nucleotides match TRBD2. The germline V gene has CDR1 MNHNS and CDR2 SASEGT. The CDR3 has 14 amino acids. The DNA for the CDR3 is TGTGCCAGCAGTAAAGCGGGAGAATGGGAGACCCAGTACTTC. Its protein is CASSKAGEWETQYF.

Points on this clonotype: A much larger clone differs from this one at a single base, so this may be a read error. This chain uses TRBV29-1 with TRBJ2-2; TRBD1 matches at 7 bases. This CDR3 region has 14 residues. Germline CDR1 and CDR2: SQVTM and ANQGSEA. The CDR3 loop is CGVGDSANTGELFF. CDR3 nucleotide sequence: TGCGGCGTTGGGGACAGCGCGAACACCGGGGAGCTGTTTTTT.

Many counts were recorded for this clonotype. V and J are TRBV6-1 and TRBJ2-5; 7 nucleotides align to TRBD1. Germline assignment: CDR1 MNHNS and CDR2 SASEGT. This CDR3 is 16 amino acids long. V shed 5 bases, J shed 4 bases, and the junction held 13 bases outside the gene matches. DNA of the CDR3: TGTGCCAGCAGTACAGCAGACAGGGCATCCCCAGAGACCCAGTACTTC. This gives the protein CASSTADRASPETQYF.

The sample holds a few counts of this clonotype. This chain connects TRBV20-1 to TRBJ2-2; D gene unclear. Between the trimmed V and J ends, which lost 0 bases and 6 bases, there was a span of 8 bases. This CDR3 is 13 amino acids long. CDR1 DFQATT and CDR2 SNEGSKA come from the germline V gene (reference sequence). The CDR3 DNA reads as TGCAGTGCTAGAGATCGGACCTCCGGGGAGCTGTTTTTT. Translating it yields CSARDRTSGELFF.

Ten or more counts support this clonotype. The chain links TRBV5-1 to TRBJ1-1, with a tentative D call TRBD1 (5 bases). The CDR3 contains 14 residues. The V and J ends lost 3 bases and 1 base respectively, with 10 bases between them. CDR1 and CDR2 from the germline V gene are SGHRS and YFSETQ. CDR3 loop: CASSWGRGNTEAFF. Written as DNA, the CDR3 is TGCGCCAGCAGCTGGGGCCGAGGGAACACTGAAGCTTTCTTT.

This clonotype was recorded many times. This chain connects TRBV11-2 to TRBJ2-7; TRBD2 aligns across 7 bases. The CDR3 contains 17 residues. Germline V gives CDR1 SGHAT, CDR2 FQNNGV. With V trimmed by 0 bases and J by 3 bases, 11 bases remained unmatched. CDR3 in amino acids: CASSLDWARGNHYEQYF. CDR3 sequence (DNA): TGTGCCAGCAGCTTAGATTGGGCGCGGGGGAACCACTACGAGCAGTACTTC.

The chain employs TRBV3-1 and TRBJ1-4, with D possibly matching TRBD1 (5 bases). This CDR3 region has 15 residues. CDR1 is LGHDT and CDR2 is YNNKEL in the germline V gene (reference sequence). V was clipped by 3 bases and J by 5 bases, with 13 bases between them. CDR3 in DNA: TGTGCCAGCAGCCAGGGACGAGGGTGGAATGAAAAACTGTTTTTT. Translated, it gives CASSQGRGWNEKLFF.

This clonotype was seen repeatedly, ten times or more. The rearrangement links TRBV20-1 to TRBJ2-2; 11 bases are shared with TRBD2. The CDR3 consists of 16 residues. CDR1 and CDR2 (germline): DFQATT, SNEGSKA (reference sequence). Germline trimming cut 6 bases from V and 3 bases from J; bases unmatched to any gene: 9. The CDR3 region is CSAPGTSGGDTGELFF. In nucleotides, the CDR3 is TGCAGTGCCCCCGGGACTAGCGGAGGGGACACCGGGGAGCTGTTTTTT.

This clonotype was detected ten times or more. This rearrangement joins TRBV29-1 to TRBJ1-1, with D perhaps matching TRBD1 (6 bases). V was clipped by 6 bases and J by 0 bases, with 11 bases between them. CDR1 is SQVTM and CDR2 is ANQGSEA in the germline V gene. CDR3 length equals 13 residues. This CDR3 reads CSVGQRLNTEAFF. The CDR3 DNA is TGCAGCGTAGGACAGCGCTTGAACACTGAAGCTTTCTTT.

This clonotype was detected many times. The J gene is TRBJ1-3, the V gene TRBV6-5, with 7 nucleotides matching TRBD1. The CDR3 sequence is 17 residues long. Germline V gives CDR1 MNHEY, CDR2 SVGAGI. The J segment lost 4 bases and the V segment lost 0 bases, leaving 9 bases of the junction unmatched. The DNA of the CDR3 is TGTGCCAGCAGTTACTCGGTTTTACAGGGGCACGGAAACACCATATATTTT. It encodes CASSYSVLQGHGNTIYF.

In this sample, this clonotype turned up many times. This rearrangement joins TRBV4-2 to TRBJ1-1, with TRBD1 as a possible D gene (6 bases). Deletions cut 4 bases from V and 1 base from J, with 16 bases between. Germline V gives CDR1 LGHNA, CDR2 YNFKEQ. This CDR3 spans 16 amino acids. CDR3 nucleotides: TGTGCCAGCAGCCTAAGTCCGACAGGAAAGAACACTGAAGCTTTCTTT. Amino acid sequence: CASSLSPTGKNTEAFF.

The gene calls are TRBV20-1 and TRBJ2-1; D gene unclear. This CDR3 contains 14 residues. The V end was cut by 6 bases, the J end by 3 bases, with 15 bases between. Germline V lookup: CDR1 DFQATT, CDR2 SNEGSKA (reference sequence). CDR3 region: CSAGSPYSYNEQFF. CDR3 coding DNA: TGCAGTGCCGGGTCGCCTTACAGCTACAATGAGCAGTTCTTC.

This clonotype was seen more than once but under ten times. The chain combines TRBV24-1 with TRBJ2-5; D may be TRBD1 (6 bases). V was pared by 4 bases and J by 5 bases, with 13 bases between. CDR3 length equals 14 residues. Germline V gene sequence: CDR1 KGHDR, CDR2 SFDVKD. The CDR3 region is CATSDPQGWETQYF. The CDR3 region has the DNA TGTGCCACCAGTGACCCACAGGGCTGGGAGACCCAGTACTTC.

This rearrangement joins TRBV9 to TRBJ2-1; D unresolved. The germline V gene has CDR1 SGDLS and CDR2 YYNGEE. CDR3 length: 16 amino acids. Trimming pared 4 bases from V and 2 bases from J, leaving 16 bases between. CDR3 bases: TGTGCCAGCAGCCTGGGTGGTAGCTCTACCTACAATGAGCAGTTCTTC. Translation gives CASSLGGSSTYNEQFF.

This clonotype was counted many times. V is TRBV15 and J is TRBJ1-3; a weak D match, TRBD1 (6 bases). Trimming shortened V by 0 bases and J by 0 bases, and 15 bases separated the two germline ends. The CDR3 has 18 amino acids. CDR1 is LNHNV and CDR2 is YYDKDF in the germline V gene (reference sequence). The CDR3: CATSRDLKTGLSGNTIYF. CDR3 coding DNA: TGTGCCACCAGCAGAGATCTTAAGACAGGCCTCTCTGGAAACACCATATATTTT.

This chain connects TRBV5-1 to TRBJ2-5; 8 nucleotides line up with TRBD1. From germline, CDR1 is SGHRS and CDR2 YFSETQ. After removal of 2 bases from V and 5 bases from J, the junction contained 14 bases not matched to a gene. This CDR3 is built from 17 residues. The chain's CDR3 is CASSFLFAGGSSETQYF. Here the CDR3 DNA reads TGCGCCAGCAGCTTCTTATTTGCAGGGGGCAGTTCGGAGACCCAGTACTTC.

Comment on this clonotype: A single base separates this from a much larger clone, so it may be a read error. The rearrangement links TRBV12-3 or TRBV12-4 to TRBJ2-7; 13 bases agree with TRBD2. This CDR3 is 15 amino acids long. The CDR3 sequence is CAGSLTSGRAYEQYF. In nucleotides, the CDR3 is TGTGCCGGCAGTCTAACTAGCGGGAGGGCTTACGAGCAGTACTTC.

This clonotype was seen repeatedly, ten times or more. The chain has TRBV18 and TRBJ1-2; no reliable D call. V dropped 2 bases and J dropped 8 bases, with 15 bases sitting between them. CDR1 KGHSH and CDR2 LQKENI come from the germline V gene. This CDR3 spans 14 amino acids. CDR3 in DNA: TGTGCCAGCTCACCATTGCAGGACTCGGGCGGCTACACCTTC. Translated, it gives CASSPLQDSGGYTF.

The sample holds many counts of this clonotype. V usage is TRBV12-3 or TRBV12-4 and J usage is TRBJ2-2; D call uncertain. V was trimmed by 1 base and J by 3 bases, leaving 6 bases between them. CDR3 size: 14 residues. Here the CDR3 reads CASSLDSDTGELFF. The DNA of the CDR3 is TGTGCCAGCAGTTTAGACAGTGACACCGGGGAGCTGTTTTTT.

This clonotype occurred many times. The V and J genes are TRBV12-5 and TRBJ1-2; D uncertain. Deletions cut 0 bases from V and 7 bases from J, with 9 bases between. The CDR3 is made up of 13 amino acids. The germline gives CDR1 LGHNT, CDR2 FRNRAP. CDR3 loop: CASGLVPGSGYTF. DNA for the CDR3: TGTGCTAGTGGTTTGGTACCGGGGAGTGGCTACACCTTC.

This clonotype was detected many times. The rearrangement links TRBV10-3 to TRBJ2-2; weak D call: TRBD2 (5 bases). The germline V gene encodes CDR1 ENHRY and CDR2 SYGVKD. V lost 6 bases, J lost 1 base, and 9 bases lay in between. The CDR3 is 14 residues long. This chain's CDR3 is CAIRGEGNTGELFF. Written as DNA, the CDR3 is TGTGCCATCAGGGGAGAGGGGAACACCGGGGAGCTGTTTTTT.

The chain is built from TRBV5-1 and TRBJ1-2; D gene ambiguous. Germline V gives CDR1 SGHRS, CDR2 YFSETQ. CDR3 length: 15 amino acids. V was shortened by 0 bases and J by 1 base, with 10 bases between the two germline ends. The CDR3 nucleotides read TGCGCCAGCAGCTTGGGGGGAAGGGTTAACTATGGCTACACCTTC. Its translation: CASSLGGRVNYGYTF.

This clonotype has more than one count but fewer than ten. The rearrangement uses TRBV6-4 and TRBJ1-2; D remains unclear. V shed 3 bases and J shed 4 bases, with 9 bases lying between them. The CDR3 sequence is 13 residues long. From germline, CDR1 is MRHNA and CDR2 SNTAGT. CDR3 nucleotides: TGTGCCAGCAGTGAGGGTCCGGCCTATGGCTACACCTTC. It codes for CASSEGPAYGYTF.

At least ten counts were recorded for this clonotype. The gene calls are TRBV4-2 and TRBJ2-3; possibly TRBD1 or TRBD2 for D (5 bases each). The V gene's germline CDR1 is LGHNA and CDR2 YNFKEQ. V dropped 3 bases and J dropped 4 bases, with 14 bases sitting between them. The CDR3 totals 15 residues. CDR3 residues: CASSQGTQWADTQYF. The CDR3 DNA reads TGTGCCAGCAGCCAGGGGACGCAATGGGCAGATACGCAGTATTTT.